Listed below are T cell receptor beta chains from one sample, sequenced in a study of shared clonotypes between healthy human individuals. The table came from immunoSEQ multiplex PCR; TCRdb's copy has only in-frame clones and leaves some out. The profile shows about 2 million clones, about 95% of them singletons. Sequencing was done on a sample of naive CD8+ T cells sorted from blood. All receptors derive from a man in his late teens or twenties in good health. Each CDR3 is given with its conserved first and last residue. Each record gives: J gene, V gene, D gene, clone size, CDR3 protein, CDR3 DNA. D genes are given only for firm matches. Expanded clones get a size class; other rows say once, few or many, or leave the size out.

TRBJ1-2 TRBV6-5 NA NA CASSMGNGYGYTF TGTGCCAGCTCCATGGGGAATGGGTATGGCTACACCTTC
TRBJ2-4 TRBV27 NA NA CASSLSGPGVLIQYF TGTGCCAGCAGTTTATCGGGCCCGGGGGTCCTAATTCAGTACTTC
TRBJ2-1 TRBV27 TRBD2 once CASSGWTSGRDYNEQFF TGTGCCAGCAGTGGGTGGACTAGCGGGAGGGACTACAATGAGCAGTTCTTC
TRBJ2-7 TRBV27 TRBD2 NA CASSFGGTAEQYF TGTGCCAGCAGCTTCGGGGGGACGGCCGAGCAGTACTTC
TRBJ1-5 TRBV4-1 NA once CASSQAHIADQPQHF TGCGCCAGCAGCCAGGCCCATATTGCCGATCAGCCCCAGCATTTT
TRBJ2-3 TRBV29-1 TRBD2 NA CSTQGTSGSVRDTQYF TGCAGCACTCAGGGTACTAGCGGGAGTGTTAGAGATACGCAGTATTTT
TRBJ2-7 TRBV5-6 NA few CASSSGSYEQYF TGTGCCAGCAGCTCTGGGTCCTACGAGCAGTACTTC
TRBJ2-1 TRBV19 TRBD1 NA CASSVTGGSYNEQFF TGTGCCAGTAGTGTAACAGGGGGCTCCTACAATGAGCAGTTCTTC
TRBJ2-7 TRBV29-1 NA NA CSVELGGRYEQYF TGCAGCGTTGAATTAGGGGGGCGATACGAGCAGTACTTC
TRBJ2-1 TRBV27 TRBD2 NA CASSLSLAGVPNEQFF TGTGCCAGCAGTTTATCCCTAGCGGGAGTCCCCAATGAGCAGTTCTTC
TRBJ2-3 TRBV6-1 NA NA CASTSEGLVADTQYF TGTGCCAGCACTTCGGAGGGACTGGTTGCAGATACGCAGTATTTT
TRBJ2-3 TRBV28 NA NA CASSFLPTAPSTDTQYF TGTGCCAGCAGTTTTCTCCCGACTGCCCCTAGCACAGATACGCAGTATTTT
TRBJ2-7 TRBV2 NA NA CASNWGFSYEQYF TGTGCCAGCAACTGGGGCTTTTCCTACGAGCAGTACTTC
TRBJ2-5 TRBV25-1 NA NA CASKGAGETQYF TGTGCCAGCAAAGGGGCCGGGGAGACCCAGTACTTC
TRBJ2-7 TRBV27 NA NA CASSLRSAGTYEQYF TGTGCCAGCAGTTTACGCTCGGCAGGGACCTACGAGCAGTACTTC
TRBJ2-7 TRBV5-1 NA NA CASSPGPQRAEQYF TGCGCCAGCAGCCCGGGACCCCAGCGGGCCGAGCAGTACTTC
TRBJ2-7 TRBV2 NA NA CASSVHLTGTYEQYF TGTGCCAGCAGTGTCCATTTGACGGGAACCTACGAGCAGTACTTC
TRBJ2-1 TRBV30 TRBD2 NA CASTLTSGKYNEQFF TGTGCCTCAACATTGACTAGCGGGAAGTACAATGAGCAGTTCTTC
TRBJ2-1 TRBV7-8 TRBD2 NA CASSLSSGSSYNEQFF TGTGCCAGCAGCTTATCTAGCGGGAGCTCCTACAATGAGCAGTTCTTC
TRBJ2-1 TRBV7-7 NA NA CASSPGGEGSYNEQFF TGTGCTAGCAGCCCAGGGGGGGAGGGCTCCTACAATGAGCAGTTCTTC
TRBJ2-7 TRBV7-9 NA NA CASERGETYEQYF TGTGCCAGCGAGAGGGGGGAAACCTACGAGCAGTACTTC
TRBJ2-2 TRBV7-6 NA NA CASSLAGNGELFF TGTGCCAGCAGTTTAGCAGGGAACGGGGAGCTGTTTTTT
TRBJ2-7 TRBV19 NA NA CASSFKGSSYEQYF TGTGCCAGTAGTTTTAAGGGTAGCTCCTACGAGCAGTACTTC
TRBJ1-5 TRBV28 NA NA CASSLFPLYDNQPQHF TGTGCCAGCAGTTTATTTCCCCTATACGACAATCAGCCCCAGCATTTT
TRBJ2-5 TRBV19 TRBD1 NA CASDEGQGALETQYF TGTGCCAGTGACGAAGGACAGGGGGCCTTAGAGACCCAGTACTTC
TRBJ2-7 TRBV4-3 NA NA CASSQDPGASYEQYF TGCGCCAGCAGCCAAGATCCGGGAGCTTCCTACGAGCAGTACTTC
TRBJ2-7 TRBV2 NA NA CASSVGAGGFDEQYF TGTGCCAGCAGTGTCGGGGCAGGGGGGTTCGACGAGCAGTACTTC
TRBJ2-7 TRBV5-1 TRBD1 NA CASSRGGDRAPYEQYF TGCGCCAGCAGCAGGGGAGGGGACAGGGCCCCATACGAGCAGTACTTC
TRBJ2-1 TRBV4-3 NA NA CASSHPQTGRPDEQFF TGCGCCAGCAGCCACCCCCAAACGGGGCGGCCGGATGAGCAGTTCTTC
TRBJ2-1 TRBV7-9 TRBD1 NA CASRQGLVHEQFF TGTGCCAGCCGACAGGGTTTAGTCCATGAGCAGTTCTTC
TRBJ2-7 TRBV4-3 NA NA CASSQSDSSTYEQYF TGCGCCAGCAGCCAATCGGACTCCTCCACCTACGAGCAGTACTTC
TRBJ2-7 TRBV6-5 NA NA CASSYSTLGGSYEQYF TGTGCCAGCAGTTACTCGACCTTGGGTGGTTCCTACGAGCAGTACTTC
TRBJ2-3 TRBV30 NA NA CAWETGTADTQYF TGTGCCTGGGAAACAGGGACTGCAGATACGCAGTATTTT
TRBJ2-7 TRBV14 TRBD2 NA CASGTMGFEQYF TGTGCCAGCGGGACTATGGGTTTCGAGCAGTACTTC
TRBJ2-7 TRBV5-5 NA NA CASSFRELSYEQYF TGTGCCAGCAGCTTCAGGGAATTATCCTACGAGCAGTACTTC
TRBJ2-7 TRBV7-8 TRBD2 NA CASSLESGGPFEQYF TGTGCCAGCAGCTTAGAGTCGGGGGGGCCATTCGAGCAGTACTTC
TRBJ1-1 TRBV2 NA NA CASSEYGDSGGPEAFF TGTGCCAGCAGTGAATACGGCGATAGTGGGGGACCTGAAGCTTTCTTT
TRBJ1-5 TRBV27 NA NA CASSLGGSYQPQHF TGTGCCAGCAGTTTAGGGGGTAGCTATCAGCCCCAGCATTTT
TRBJ2-7 TRBV30 NA NA CAWSQTGRDEQYF TGTGCCTGGAGTCAAACGGGGAGAGACGAGCAGTACTTC
TRBJ2-3 TRBV29-1 NA NA CSVEAYLGQGTQYF TGCAGCGTTGAAGCCTATCTGGGACAAGGTACGCAGTATTTT
TRBJ1-2 TRBV10-2 NA NA CASSESEGYGYTF TGCGCCAGCAGTGAGTCTGAGGGCTATGGCTACACCTTC
TRBJ2-2 TRBV7-6 NA NA CASSLVDGELFF TGTGCCAGCAGCTTAGTGGACGGGGAGCTGTTTTTT
TRBJ2-3 TRBV29-1 TRBD1 NA CSVDPKSWDRGGYF TGCAGCGTTGATCCTAAATCGTGGGACAGGGGTGGGTATTTT
TRBJ2-5 TRBV28 TRBD2 NA CASSLGGEQETQYF TGTGCCAGCAGTTTGGGAGGGGAACAAGAGACCCAGTACTTC
TRBJ2-7 TRBV7-9 NA NA CASSFRVPYEQYF TGTGCCAGCAGCTTCAGGGTCCCCTACGAGCAGTACTTC
TRBJ1-2 TRBV15 TRBD1 NA CATSRQGALNYGYTF TGTGCCACCAGCAGGCAGGGGGCCCTTAACTATGGCTACACCTTC
TRBJ2-1 TRBV29-1 NA NA CSVESGTQSYNEQFF TGCAGCGTTGAATCGGGGACCCAGTCCTACAATGAGCAGTTCTTC